The 3 T cell receptor beta chains given below trace back to one sample, sequenced in a study of T cell repertoires in cytomegalovirus infection. TCRdb re-called the reads through MiXCR, storing one row per CDR3 protein. The sample contains 450,000 to 550,000 distinct CDR3 sequences, roughly 46% of which appear only once. Their recognized antigens are unknown. This material consisted of cultured PBMCs, taken from culture after CMV antigen stimulation. These receptors originate from a human donor in good health (CMV status not recorded). Some clones in this sample may be carry-over from other donors' samples.

This clonotype has more than one count but fewer than ten. This sequence joins TRBV4-1 and TRBJ1-5, with D unclear. This CDR3 is built from 14 residues. The germline V and J ends were trimmed by 2 bases and 7 bases, with 12 bases remaining between them. Germline V CDR1 and CDR2: MGHRA, YSYEKL. CDR3 residues: CASSQNPAIQPQHF. The CDR3 nucleotides read TGCGCCAGCAGCCAAAACCCTGCTATCCAGCCCCAGCATTTT.

J is TRBJ2-2 and V is TRBV7-9; D ambiguous. This CDR3 spans 14 amino acids. CDR1 is SEHNR, CDR2 FQNEAQ, per germline (reference sequence). Trimming pared 11 bases from V and 0 bases from J, leaving 13 bases between. The CDR3 region has the DNA TGTGCCCTAGGGCCACCGTCGAACACCGGGGAGCTGTTTTTT. Protein product: CALGPPSNTGELFF.

This clonotype has ten or more counts. The rearrangement joins TRBV7-2 to TRBJ2-3, with TRBD2 matching 9 bases. This CDR3 is built from 15 residues. Unmatched junction bases numbered 4, after V lost 2 bases and J lost 4 bases. Germline CDR1 and CDR2: SGHTA and FQGNSA. The CDR3 DNA sequence: TGTGCCAGCAGCTTATACGGCGGGGGGGCAGATACGCAGTATTTT. Its protein product is CASSLYGGGADTQYF.